This T cell receptor (beta chain) was found in a study of blood T cell repertoires in COVID-19. Study-wide background: The United States, Italy and Spain supplied acute and convalescent COVID-19 samples. Nucleic acid was either cDNA or gDNA, and it came from T cells, B-cell-depleted T cells, or PBMCs.

Germline CDR1 LGHDT, CDR2 YNNKEL (reference sequence). The length of the CDR3 is 15 residues. Trimming took off 6 bases at V and 0 bases at J, with 15 bases between the two ends. How the authors handled the data: Researchers report that nucleated cell counts were estimated from reference gene primer amplification. Clones were read by immunoSEQ multiplex PCR, and TCRdb kept only the in-frame ones, dropping some. The DNA gave D and trimming, while V, J and clone size come from that table. This table has 65,000 to 90,000 clones, roughly four fifths appearing once. The sequenced sample was peripheral blood. V is TRBV3-1 (or the pseudogene TRBV3-2) and J is TRBJ2-7; maybe TRBD2 (7 bases). The sequence was obtained from a man between 70 and 80 years old with active or convalescent COVID-19. The CDR3 spells CASSPLRGASYEQYF. DNA for the CDR3: TGTGCCAGCAGTCCCTTACGGGGGGCCTCCTACGAGCAGTACTTC.